This section outlines one T cell receptor (beta chain) sequence together with its context. The antigen is not known. Generated by immunoSEQ multiplex PCR, the TCRdb table keeps only in-frame clones and is missing some. The data show about 130,000 clones, over 85% seen once. This sample is drawn from a study of T cell responses to AZD1222 COVID-19 vaccine. Notes on the study in general: No repertoire was sampled before or during the peak T cell response, only after it. Donors, mostly white British, included more females; clonal diversity was possibly underestimated. Dominant at 160-218 and 743-854, vaccine-associated CD4 TCRs also spanned spike.

The CDR3 is 13 amino acids. Germline CDR1 and CDR2: SGHTA and FQGNSA. V lost 6 bases to trimming and J lost 5 bases, with 13 bases between them. The sample was peripheral blood, taken on day 0 of AZD1222 vaccination. The TCR sequence derives from an adult in good health. This chain connects TRBV7-2 to TRBJ1-1, with a weak D call TRBD1 (5 bases). As DNA, the CDR3 is TGTGCCAGCAGTTCGTTGGGGGGGACTGAAGCTTTCTTT. It is translated as CASSSLGGTEAFF.